Each of the 32 T cell receptor beta chains below was sequenced from the same sample in a study of control samples from healthy donors and cancer patients. TCRdb's table, derived via immunoSEQ multiplex PCR, lists solely in-frame clones and lacks some. The sample consists of about 190,000 clones, about nine tenths of them appearing once. The sample consisted of blood. Every receptor here comes from a man between 25 and 39 years old in good health.

The chain carries TRBV6-1 and TRBJ2-3; 14 bases are shared with TRBD2. CDR3 length: 19 residues. Germline lookup yields CDR1 MNHNS and CDR2 SASEGT. Trimming removed 4 bases from V and 1 base from J; junction bases left unmatched: 10. The CDR3 coding sequence is TGTGCCAGCAGTGGGGCGTTAGGGACTAGCGGGGGAGGCACAGATACGCAGTATTTT. Amino acid sequence: CASSGALGTSGGGTDTQYF.

The chain recombines TRBV5-6 with TRBJ1-2; 8 bases line up with TRBD1. The V gene end was trimmed by 4 bases and the J gene end by 1 base; junction bases not matched to a gene: 9. This CDR3 comprises 16 residues. Germline CDR1 SGHDT, CDR2 YYEEEE. CDR3 sequence reads: CASSPGQGRNNYGYTF. As DNA, the CDR3 is TGTGCCAGCAGCCCTGGACAGGGTCGAAATAACTATGGCTACACCTTC.

The chain joins TRBV11-2 to TRBJ2-3; D uncertain. Per the germline V gene, CDR1 is SGHAT and CDR2 is FQNNGV. The ends were cut back, 5 bases at V and 3 bases at J, with 6 bases in the middle. CDR3 size: 12 residues. CDR3 region: CASSRETDTQYF. DNA of the CDR3: TGTGCCAGCAGCCGAGAAACAGATACGCAGTATTTT.

The chain is built from TRBV5-4 and TRBJ2-1; TRBD1 matches at 9 bases. Unmatched junction bases numbered 4, after V lost 5 bases and J lost 1 base. CDR1 is SGHNT and CDR2 is YYREEE in the germline V gene (reference sequence). The CDR3 runs to 15 residues. The CDR3 bases are TGTGCCAGCAGTTCCGGGACAGGGTCCTACAATGAGCAGTTCTTC. It yields the protein CASSSGTGSYNEQFF.

Comment on this clone: Other DNA sequences of this sample code for an identical CDR3. The rearrangement links TRBV11-2 to TRBJ2-7; maybe TRBD1 (5 bases). Between the trimmed V and J ends, which lost 1 base and 5 bases, there was a span of 6 bases. From germline, CDR1 is SGHAT and CDR2 FQNNGV. The CDR3 has 12 residues. The CDR3 region is CASSLVGDEQYF. The CDR3 DNA follows: TGTGCCAGCAGCTTAGTAGGGGACGAGCAGTACTTC.

V usage is TRBV3-1 (or the pseudogene TRBV3-2) and J usage is TRBJ1-4; the D is unclear. V dropped 1 base and J dropped 4 bases, with 16 bases sitting between them. The germline V gene encodes CDR1 LGHDT and CDR2 YNNKEL (reference sequence). CDR3 length: 17 residues. The CDR3 reads CASSQVVRTSFNEKLFF. For the CDR3, the DNA is TGTGCCAGCAGCCAAGTTGTGAGGACCTCCTTTAATGAAAAACTGTTTTTT.

This clone was recorded once. The rearrangement joins TRBV6-2 or TRBV6-3 to TRBJ2-3, with D hard to call. This CDR3 has 13 amino acids. Germline V gene data show CDR1 as MNHEY and CDR2 as SVGEGT. Trimming removed 5 bases from V and 8 bases from J, with 14 bases in between. In DNA, the CDR3 is TGTGCCAGCAGTACCTCATCAGAGAGTACGCAGTATTTT. Amino acids: CASSTSSESTQYF.

The chain links TRBV13 to TRBJ2-7; D gene ambiguous. The germline V and J ends were trimmed by 5 bases and 2 bases, with 7 bases remaining between them. This CDR3 comprises 12 residues. The V gene's germline CDR1 is PRHDT and CDR2 FYEKMQ (reference sequence). CDR3 region: CASSNSTYEQYF. As DNA, the CDR3 is TGTGCCAGCAGCAATTCGACCTACGAGCAGTACTTC.

V gene TRBV14 combines with J gene TRBJ2-7; 10 bases are shared with TRBD1. Germline CDR1 reads SGHDN; CDR2 reads FVKESK. V lost 1 base and J lost 3; bases outside the gene matches: 3. CDR3 size: 15 residues. The CDR3 protein is CASSQVRTGGYEQYF. CDR3 DNA: TGTGCCAGCAGCCAAGTTCGGACAGGGGGCTACGAGCAGTACTTC.

This chain connects TRBV3-1 (or the pseudogene TRBV3-2) to TRBJ1-2, with D possibly being TRBD1 (5 bases). The CDR3 sequence is 14 residues long. Trimming pared 4 bases from V and 4 bases from J, leaving 13 bases between. Germline values: CDR1 LGHDT, CDR2 YNNKEL (reference sequence). Here the CDR3 DNA reads TGTGCCAGCAGCCTACAGACAGAAGTCTATGGCTACACCTTC. It codes for CASSLQTEVYGYTF.

The V gene is TRBV4-1, the J gene TRBJ1-1; D remains unclear. The CDR3 consists of 18 residues. Trimming left V 0 bases short and J 0 bases short, with 17 bases between. Germline CDR1 MGHRA, CDR2 YSYEKL. CDR3 nucleotides: TGCGCCAGCAGCCAAGAGAGGGAGCCAGACCCGGTGAACACTGAAGCTTTCTTT. It translates to CASSQEREPDPVNTEAFF.

This clone has a single count. The chain combines TRBV3-1 (or the pseudogene TRBV3-2) with TRBJ1-1, with unresolved D. V was cut by 4 bases and J by 6 bases, with 9 bases left in between. This CDR3 is built from 12 residues. Germline CDR1 and CDR2: LGHDT and YNNKEL (reference sequence). The CDR3 loop reads CASSLVRSEAFF. The CDR3 bases are TGTGCCAGCAGCCTAGTACGTTCTGAAGCTTTCTTT.

The chain couples TRBV4-1 to TRBJ2-5; 8 positions match TRBD1. CDR3 size: 15 residues. Germline CDR1 MGHRA, CDR2 YSYEKL. V shed 3 bases and J 7 bases; nucleotides not matched to a gene: 10. In DNA form, the CDR3 reads TGCGCCAGCAGCCAGGACCGGACAGGGTCGGGGACCCAGTACTTC. Amino acids: CASSQDRTGSGTQYF.

The chain employs TRBV15 and TRBJ2-7, with unresolved D. The CDR3 sequence is 15 residues long. CDR1 LNHNV and CDR2 YYDKDF come from the germline V gene (reference sequence). The V end lost 0 bases, the J end lost 3 bases, and 12 bases lay between the germline ends. CDR3 region: CATSRDRNSHYEQYF. In DNA, the CDR3 is TGTGCCACCAGCAGAGATCGAAACAGCCACTACGAGCAGTACTTC. Filled out from reference TRBV15 and TRBJ2-7, the complete variable domain reads DAMVIQNPRYQVTQFGKPVTLSCSQTLNHNVMYWYQQKSSQAPKLLFHYYDKDFNNEADTPDNFQSRRPNTSFCFLDIRSPGLGDTAMYLCATSRDRNSHYEQYFGPGTRLTVT.

This chain links TRBV27 with TRBJ1-3, with 10 bases identical to TRBD1. Germline V gene lookup returns CDR1 MNHEY and CDR2 SMNVEV (reference sequence). The V segment lost 3 bases and the J segment 2 bases; nucleotides outside the gene matches: 13. The CDR3 is 19 residues long. The CDR3 is CASSFYAPGTGDPGNTIYF. The CDR3 coding sequence is TGTGCCAGCAGTTTCTACGCTCCCGGGACAGGGGATCCTGGAAACACCATATATTTT.

The gene calls are TRBV3-1 (or the pseudogene TRBV3-2) and TRBJ1-2; D unclear. Germline CDR1 and CDR2: LGHDT and YNNKEL (reference sequence). The V gene lost 1 base and the J gene lost 6 bases, with 15 bases spanning the gap. The CDR3 covers 15 residues. This chain's CDR3 is CASSQAGGRSDGYTF. The CDR3 DNA is TGTGCCAGCAGCCAAGCAGGCGGGAGGTCGGATGGCTACACCTTC.

This rearrangement joins TRBV9 to TRBJ2-7, with no clear D. Looked up from germline, CDR1 is SGDLS and CDR2 is YYNGEE. The V end lost 0 bases, the J end lost 0 bases, and 7 bases lay between the germline ends. The CDR3 sequence is 14 residues long. CDR3 in amino acids: CASSVDYSSYEQYF. In DNA, the CDR3 is TGTGCCAGCAGCGTAGATTACAGCTCCTACGAGCAGTACTTC.

V and J are TRBV21-1 and TRBJ2-3; TRBD2, as called in the table, went unchecked against the DNA. TRBV21-1 is termed a pseudogene. The CDR3 spans 17 residues. CDR3 nucleotide sequence: TGTGCCAGCAGCAAAGGCGGACTAGCGGGGAGCACAGATACGCAGTATTTT. This codes for CASSKGGLAGSTDTQYF.

This clone was found once. The chain links TRBV2 to TRBJ2-7; TRBD1 is a possible D gene (6 bases). Trimming removed 6 bases at V and 0 bases at J, with 18 bases between. The CDR3 is made up of 16 amino acids. Germline CDR1 is SNHLY and CDR2 is FYNNEI. The CDR3 loop reads CASRLRAGTNSYEQYF. CDR3 coding DNA: TGTGCCAGCAGACTCCGAGCCGGGACAAACTCCTACGAGCAGTACTTC.

The chain links TRBV3-1 (or the pseudogene TRBV3-2) to TRBJ2-7; the D is unclear. CDR1 and CDR2 (germline): LGHDT, YNNKEL (reference sequence). This CDR3 has 16 residues. The V end was cut by 1 base, the J end by 0 bases, with 13 bases between. CDR3 sequence reads: CASSQGHPPGSYEQYF. CDR3 DNA: TGTGCCAGCAGCCAAGGACATCCCCCGGGCTCCTACGAGCAGTACTTC.

The chain joins TRBV30 to TRBJ1-2; 8 nucleotides agree with TRBD1. Germline V gives CDR1 GTSNPN, CDR2 SVGIG (reference sequence). There are 13 residues in the CDR3. Trimming cost V 2 bases and J 8 bases; bases outside gene matches: 7. The CDR3 DNA is TGTGCCTGGAGTTATGGACAGGGACCCGGCTACACCTTC. Amino acid sequence: CAWSYGQGPGYTF.

The V and J genes are TRBV7-9 and TRBJ1-1, with 9 bases aligning to TRBD1. Germline V lookup: CDR1 SEHNR, CDR2 FQNEAQ (reference sequence). V dropped 5 bases and J dropped 3; count of bases not matched to a gene: 4. This CDR3 spans 14 amino acids. As DNA, the CDR3 is TGTGCCAGCAGCCAGGGACAGGGAGACACTGAAGCTTTCTTT. It translates to CASSQGQGDTEAFF.

This clone was observed once. The rearrangement links TRBV10-3 to TRBJ2-7; no firm D call. The germline V gene encodes CDR1 ENHRY and CDR2 SYGVKD. Trimming shortened V by 4 bases and J by 7 bases, and 11 bases separated the two germline ends. The CDR3 length is 12 residues. Here the CDR3 reads CAISAEGREQYF. CDR3 in DNA: TGTGCCATCAGTGCCGAAGGACGGGAGCAGTACTTC.

V and J are TRBV20-1 and TRBJ1-1; D not certain. Per germline, CDR1 DFQATT and CDR2 SNEGSKA (reference sequence). The CDR3 spans 11 residues. Trimming shortened V by 5 bases and J by 4 bases, and 8 bases separated the two germline ends. CDR3 DNA: TGCAGTGCTCGAAGGGTCACTGAAGCTTTCTTT. This gives the protein CSARRVTEAFF.

This chain links TRBV19 with TRBJ2-6; no clear D. Per germline, CDR1 LNHDA and CDR2 SQIVND (reference sequence). V shed 1 base and J shed 0 bases, with 7 bases lying between them. There are 16 residues in the CDR3. The CDR3 here is CASSIGSISGANVLTF. The DNA of the CDR3 is TGTGCCAGTAGTATAGGGAGTATCTCTGGGGCCAACGTCCTGACTTTC. The complete variable domain, with remaining parts taken from reference TRBV19 and TRBJ2-6, reads DGGITQSPKYLFRKEGQNVTLSCEQNLNHDAMYWYRQDPGQGLRLIYYSQIVNDFQKGDIAEGYSVSREKKESFPLTVTSAQKNPTAFYLCASSIGSISGANVLTFGAGSRLTVL.

This clone was seen a single time. The V and J genes are TRBV6-5 and TRBJ2-7; D unclear. The V end was cut by 6 bases, the J end by 4 bases, with 7 bases between. The CDR3 runs 11 residues. CDR1 is MNHEY and CDR2 is SVGAGI in the germline V gene. CDR3 DNA: TGTGCCAGCAGGGGTTTGTACGAGCAGTACTTC. Translation: CASRGLYEQYF.

The chain links TRBV10-2 to TRBJ1-2, with 7 bases identical to TRBD1. With 6 bases clipped from V and 2 bases from J, the junction kept 6 bases outside the gene matches. This CDR3 region has 14 residues. Germline CDR1 WSHSY, CDR2 SAAADI. DNA for the CDR3: TGCGCCAGCAGCCTGGGACAGAGCAACTATGGCTACACCTTC. This codes for CASSLGQSNYGYTF.

The rearrangement joins TRBV2 to TRBJ2-3, with 11 bases lining up with TRBD2. CDR1 SNHLY and CDR2 FYNNEI come from the germline V gene. The CDR3 totals 13 residues. J was trimmed by 6 bases and V by 6 bases; bases with no gene match: 2. The CDR3 sequence: CASRTSGADTQYF. CDR3 coding DNA: TGTGCCAGCAGGACTAGCGGGGCGGATACGCAGTATTTT.

The chain uses TRBV7-9 and TRBJ2-3; 7 bases agree with TRBD2. Germline V gives CDR1 SEHNR, CDR2 FQNEAQ (reference sequence). The junction had 15 bases not matched to a gene; V was cut back by 8 bases and J by 4 bases. This CDR3 has 16 amino acids. CDR3 amino acids: CASRYLPGGGADTQYF. DNA of the CDR3: TGTGCCAGCCGTTACCTGCCGGGCGGGGGTGCAGATACGCAGTATTTT.

The chain employs TRBV7-2 and TRBJ2-2, with D perhaps matching TRBD1 (5 bases). The CDR3 has 14 amino acids. Deletions cut 2 bases from V and 4 bases from J, with 8 bases between. Germline V gives CDR1 SGHTA, CDR2 FQGNSA. CDR3 sequence (DNA): TGTGCCAGCAGCTTAAACAGGCCCACCGGGGAGCTGTTTTTT. Its translation is CASSLNRPTGELFF.

The gene calls are TRBV12-3 or TRBV12-4 and TRBJ1-1; D might be TRBD1 (6 bases). V lost 6 bases to trimming and J lost 1 base, with 9 bases between them. The CDR3 totals 13 residues. CDR3 residues: CASRLTGNTEAFF. For the CDR3, the DNA is TGTGCCAGCAGGCTGACAGGGAACACTGAAGCTTTCTTT.

The chain has TRBV10-1 and TRBJ2-1, with TRBD1 identical over 10 bases. The germline CDR1 and CDR2 sequences are WNHNN and SYGVQD (reference sequence). The CDR3 runs 16 residues. The V gene end was trimmed by 3 bases and the J gene end by 7 bases; junction bases not matched to a gene: 9. The DNA of the CDR3 is TGCGCCAGCAGTGACGGGGCGACAGGGGGCCTAAATGAGCAGTTCTTC. Protein product: CASSDGATGGLNEQFF.